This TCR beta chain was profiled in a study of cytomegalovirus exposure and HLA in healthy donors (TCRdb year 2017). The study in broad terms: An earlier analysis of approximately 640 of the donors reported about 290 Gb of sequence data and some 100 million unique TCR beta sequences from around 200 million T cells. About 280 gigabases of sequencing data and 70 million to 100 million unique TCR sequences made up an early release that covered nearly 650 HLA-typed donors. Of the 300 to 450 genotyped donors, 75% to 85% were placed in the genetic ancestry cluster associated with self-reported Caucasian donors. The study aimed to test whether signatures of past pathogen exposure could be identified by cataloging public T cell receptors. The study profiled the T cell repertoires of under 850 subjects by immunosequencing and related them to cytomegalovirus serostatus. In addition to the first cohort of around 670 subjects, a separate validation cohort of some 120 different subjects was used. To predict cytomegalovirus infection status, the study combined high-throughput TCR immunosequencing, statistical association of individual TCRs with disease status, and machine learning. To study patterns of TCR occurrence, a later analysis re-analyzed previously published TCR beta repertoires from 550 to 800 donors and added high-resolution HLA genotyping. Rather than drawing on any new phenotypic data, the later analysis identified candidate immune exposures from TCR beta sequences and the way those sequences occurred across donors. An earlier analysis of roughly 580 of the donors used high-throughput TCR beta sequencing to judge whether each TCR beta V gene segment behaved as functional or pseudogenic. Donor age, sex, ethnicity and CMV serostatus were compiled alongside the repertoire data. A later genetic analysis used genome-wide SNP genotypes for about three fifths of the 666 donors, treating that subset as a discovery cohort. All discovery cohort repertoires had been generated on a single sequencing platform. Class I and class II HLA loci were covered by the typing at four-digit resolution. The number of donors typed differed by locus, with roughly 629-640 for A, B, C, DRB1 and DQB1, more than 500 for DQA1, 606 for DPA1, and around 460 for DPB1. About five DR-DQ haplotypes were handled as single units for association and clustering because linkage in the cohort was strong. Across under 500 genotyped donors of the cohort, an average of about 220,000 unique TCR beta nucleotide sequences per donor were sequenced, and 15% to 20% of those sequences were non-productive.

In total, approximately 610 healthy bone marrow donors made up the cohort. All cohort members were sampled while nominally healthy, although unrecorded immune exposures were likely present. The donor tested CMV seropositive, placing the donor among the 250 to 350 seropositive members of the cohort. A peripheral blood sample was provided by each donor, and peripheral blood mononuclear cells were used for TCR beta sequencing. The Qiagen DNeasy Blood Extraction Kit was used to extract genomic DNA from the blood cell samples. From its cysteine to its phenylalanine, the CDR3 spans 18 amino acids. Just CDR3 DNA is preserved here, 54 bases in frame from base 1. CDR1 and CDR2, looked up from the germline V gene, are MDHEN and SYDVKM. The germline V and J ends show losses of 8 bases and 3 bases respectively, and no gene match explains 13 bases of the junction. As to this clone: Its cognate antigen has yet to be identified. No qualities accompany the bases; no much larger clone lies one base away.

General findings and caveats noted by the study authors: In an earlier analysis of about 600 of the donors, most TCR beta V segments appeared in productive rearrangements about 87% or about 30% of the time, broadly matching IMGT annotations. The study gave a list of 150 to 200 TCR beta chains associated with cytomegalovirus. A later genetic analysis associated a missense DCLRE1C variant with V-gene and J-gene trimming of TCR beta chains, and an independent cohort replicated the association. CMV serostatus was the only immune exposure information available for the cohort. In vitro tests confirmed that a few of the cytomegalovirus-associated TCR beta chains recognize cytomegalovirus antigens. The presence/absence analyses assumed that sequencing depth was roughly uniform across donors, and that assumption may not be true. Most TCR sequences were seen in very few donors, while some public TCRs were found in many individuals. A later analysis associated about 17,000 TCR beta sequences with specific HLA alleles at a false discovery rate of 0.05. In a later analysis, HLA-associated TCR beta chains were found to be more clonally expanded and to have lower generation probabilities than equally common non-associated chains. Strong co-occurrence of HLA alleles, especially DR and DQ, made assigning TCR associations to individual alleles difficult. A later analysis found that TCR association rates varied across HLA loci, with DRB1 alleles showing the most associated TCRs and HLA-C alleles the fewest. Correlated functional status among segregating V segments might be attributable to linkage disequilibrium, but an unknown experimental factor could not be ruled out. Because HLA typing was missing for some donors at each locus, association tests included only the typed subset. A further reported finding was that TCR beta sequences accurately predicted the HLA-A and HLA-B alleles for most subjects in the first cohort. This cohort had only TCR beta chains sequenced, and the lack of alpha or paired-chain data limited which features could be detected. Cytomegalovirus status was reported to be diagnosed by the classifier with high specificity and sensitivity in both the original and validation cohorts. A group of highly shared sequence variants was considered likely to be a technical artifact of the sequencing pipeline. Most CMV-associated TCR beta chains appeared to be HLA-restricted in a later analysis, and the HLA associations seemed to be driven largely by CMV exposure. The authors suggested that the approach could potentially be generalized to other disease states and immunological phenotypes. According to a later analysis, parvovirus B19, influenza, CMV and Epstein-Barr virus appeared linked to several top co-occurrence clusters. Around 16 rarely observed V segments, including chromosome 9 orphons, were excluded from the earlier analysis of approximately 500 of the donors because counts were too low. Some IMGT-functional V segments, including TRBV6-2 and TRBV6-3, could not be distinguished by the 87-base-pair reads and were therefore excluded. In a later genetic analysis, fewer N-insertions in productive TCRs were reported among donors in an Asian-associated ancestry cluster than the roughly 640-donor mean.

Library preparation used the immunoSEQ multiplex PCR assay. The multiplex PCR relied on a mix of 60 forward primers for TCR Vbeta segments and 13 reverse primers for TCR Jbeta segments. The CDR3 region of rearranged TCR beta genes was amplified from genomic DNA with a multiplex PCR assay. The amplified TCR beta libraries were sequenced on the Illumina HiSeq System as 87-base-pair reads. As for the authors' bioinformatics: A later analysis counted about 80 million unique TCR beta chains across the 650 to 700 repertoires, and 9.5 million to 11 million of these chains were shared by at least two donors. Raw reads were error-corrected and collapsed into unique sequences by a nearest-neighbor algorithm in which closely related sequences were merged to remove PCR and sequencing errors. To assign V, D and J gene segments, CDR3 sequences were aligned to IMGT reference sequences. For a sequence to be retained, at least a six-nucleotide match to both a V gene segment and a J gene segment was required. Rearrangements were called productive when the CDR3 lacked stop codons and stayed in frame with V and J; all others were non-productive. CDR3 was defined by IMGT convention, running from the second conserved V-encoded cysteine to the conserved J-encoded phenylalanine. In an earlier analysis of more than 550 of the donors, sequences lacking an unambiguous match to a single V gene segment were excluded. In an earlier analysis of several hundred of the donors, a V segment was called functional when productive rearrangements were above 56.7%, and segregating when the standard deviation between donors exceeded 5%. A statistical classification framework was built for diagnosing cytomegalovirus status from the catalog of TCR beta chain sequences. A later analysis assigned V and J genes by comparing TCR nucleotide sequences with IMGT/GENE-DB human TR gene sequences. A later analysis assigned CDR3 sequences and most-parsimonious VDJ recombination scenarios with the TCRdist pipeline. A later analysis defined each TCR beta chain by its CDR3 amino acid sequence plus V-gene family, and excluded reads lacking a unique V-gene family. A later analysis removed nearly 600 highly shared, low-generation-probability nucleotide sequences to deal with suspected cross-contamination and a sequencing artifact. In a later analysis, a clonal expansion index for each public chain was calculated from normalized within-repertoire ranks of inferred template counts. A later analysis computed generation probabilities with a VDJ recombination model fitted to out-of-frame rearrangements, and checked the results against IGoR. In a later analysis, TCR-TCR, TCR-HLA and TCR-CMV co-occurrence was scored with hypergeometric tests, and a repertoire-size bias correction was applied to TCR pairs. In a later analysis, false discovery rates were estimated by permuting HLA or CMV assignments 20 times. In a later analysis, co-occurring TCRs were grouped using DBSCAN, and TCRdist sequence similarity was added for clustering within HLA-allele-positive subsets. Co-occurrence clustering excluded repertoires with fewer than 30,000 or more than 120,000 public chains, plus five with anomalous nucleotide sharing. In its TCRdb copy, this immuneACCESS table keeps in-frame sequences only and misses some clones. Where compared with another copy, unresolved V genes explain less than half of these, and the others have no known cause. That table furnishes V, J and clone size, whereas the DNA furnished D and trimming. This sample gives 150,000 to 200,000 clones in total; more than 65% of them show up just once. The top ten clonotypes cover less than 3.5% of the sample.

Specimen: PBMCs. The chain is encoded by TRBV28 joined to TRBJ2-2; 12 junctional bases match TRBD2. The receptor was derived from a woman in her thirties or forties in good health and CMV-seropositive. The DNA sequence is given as TGTGCCAGCTGCCGAGACCCTAGCGGGAGGGTGGACACCGGGGAGCTGTTTTTT. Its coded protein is CASCRDPSGRVDTGELFF.